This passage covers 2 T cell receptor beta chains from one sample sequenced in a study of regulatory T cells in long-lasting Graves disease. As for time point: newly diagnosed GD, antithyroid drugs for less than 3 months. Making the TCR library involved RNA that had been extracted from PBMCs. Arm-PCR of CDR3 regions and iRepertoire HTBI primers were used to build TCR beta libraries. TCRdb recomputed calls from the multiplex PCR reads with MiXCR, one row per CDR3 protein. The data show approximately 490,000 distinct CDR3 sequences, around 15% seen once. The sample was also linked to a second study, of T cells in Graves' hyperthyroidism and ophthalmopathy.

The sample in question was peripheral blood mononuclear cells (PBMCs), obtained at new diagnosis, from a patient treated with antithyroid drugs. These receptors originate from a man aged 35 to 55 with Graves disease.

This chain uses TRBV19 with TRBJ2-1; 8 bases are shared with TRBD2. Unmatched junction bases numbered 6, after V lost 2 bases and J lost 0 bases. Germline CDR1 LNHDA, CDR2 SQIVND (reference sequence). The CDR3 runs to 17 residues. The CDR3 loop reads CASSIRLTSGSYNEQFF. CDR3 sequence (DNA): TGTGCCAGTAGTATACGGCTCACTAGCGGCTCCTACAATGAGCAGTTCTTC.

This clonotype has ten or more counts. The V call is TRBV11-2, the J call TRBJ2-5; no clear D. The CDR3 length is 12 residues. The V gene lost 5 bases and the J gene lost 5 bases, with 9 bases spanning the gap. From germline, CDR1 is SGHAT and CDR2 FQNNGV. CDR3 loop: CASSRLWETQYF. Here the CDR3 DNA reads TGTGCCAGCAGCCGGTTATGGGAGACCCAGTACTTC.